A single sample is the source of the 19 T cell receptor beta chains below, sequenced in a study of blood T cell repertoires in COVID-19. The protocol was immunoSEQ multiplex PCR, while the TCRdb copy is restricted to in-frame clones and leaves out a portion. The table includes roughly 68,000 clones, roughly 80% detected once. Sequenced: PBMCs or T cells enriched from blood (not recorded which). The receptors shown here come from a woman in her thirties or forties with acute COVID-19.

This clone showed up just once. The chain has TRBV28 and TRBJ1-3; 10 bases are a match to TRBD1. The CDR3 length is 18 residues. Unmatched junction bases numbered 12, after V lost 5 bases and J lost 2 bases. The germline CDR1 and CDR2 sequences are MDHEN and SYDVKM. DNA of the CDR3: TGTGCCAGCAGTCCCTCCCTTGGGACAGGGGCTGCTGGAAACACCATATATTTT. It is translated as CASSPSLGTGAAGNTIYF.

This rearrangement joins TRBV5-8 to TRBJ1-6, with D unresolved. The CDR3 has 15 amino acids. V lost 1 base to trimming and J lost 4 bases, with 9 bases between them. Germline CDR1 reads SGHTS; CDR2 reads YDEGEE. The CDR3 DNA is TGTGCCAGCAGCTTGAAAACAGATTATAATTCACCCCTCCACTTT. Translation: CASSLKTDYNSPLHF.

The chain has TRBV6-5 and TRBJ1-5; the match to TRBD1 covers 10 bases. J lost 3 bases, V lost 4 bases, and 6 bases had no gene match. Germline V CDR1 and CDR2: MNHEY, SVGAGI. The length of the CDR3 is 16 residues. The CDR3 region has the DNA TGTGCCAGCAGTTTAGGACAGGGGGACTACAATCAGCCCCAGCATTTT. It yields the protein CASSLGQGDYNQPQHF.

The chain combines TRBV7-8 with TRBJ1-2; 8 nucleotides line up with TRBD1. V gave up 7 bases and J gave up 4 bases; unmatched junction bases: 17. CDR1 and CDR2 (germline): SGHVS, FQNEAQ. CDR3 length: 17 amino acids. In DNA form, the CDR3 reads TGTGCCAGCACCCCTAGTTCCCCGGCAGGGGGCTCCTATGGCTACACCTTC. As protein: CASTPSSPAGGSYGYTF.

The chain employs TRBV6-4 and TRBJ2-6; perhaps TRBD1 as D (5 bases). The CDR3 length is 17 residues. With 3 bases removed from V and 0 bases from J, the gap between germline ends came to 12 bases. Germline values: CDR1 MRHNA, CDR2 SNTAGT. The CDR3 bases are TGTGCCAGCAGTGAGGGGCAGGAAATCTCTGGGGCCAACGTCCTGACTTTC. Translation gives CASSEGQEISGANVLTF.

The chain joins TRBV29-1 to TRBJ1-2; 10 nucleotides match TRBD1. Germline lookup yields CDR1 SQVTM and CDR2 ANQGSEA. This CDR3 spans 12 amino acids. Unmatched junction bases numbered 3, after V lost 4 bases and J lost 7 bases. The CDR3 region is CSVGGQGIGYTF. The CDR3 DNA sequence: TGCAGCGTTGGGGGACAGGGGATTGGCTACACCTTC.

This chain connects TRBV11-2 to TRBJ2-1, with TRBD1 as a possible D gene (6 bases). V was pared by 5 bases and J by 3 bases, with 17 bases between. Looked up from germline, CDR1 is SGHAT and CDR2 is FQNNGV. The CDR3 contains 16 residues. The chain's CDR3 is CASSPNRDTYYNEQFF. As DNA, the CDR3 is TGTGCCAGCAGCCCTAACCGGGACACCTACTACAATGAGCAGTTCTTC.

The V gene is TRBV2, the J gene TRBJ2-3; 11 nucleotides line up with TRBD2. The CDR3 has 18 amino acids. Trimming cost V 7 bases and J 4 bases; bases outside gene matches: 16. Germline V CDR1 and CDR2: SNHLY, FYNNEI. CDR3 nucleotide sequence: TGTGCCAGCACTGTTAACCCAGTCGGGACTAGCGGTCCAGATACGCAGTATTTT. Translating it yields CASTVNPVGTSGPDTQYF.

This chain joins TRBV28 and TRBJ2-1, with D possibly matching TRBD2 (6 bases). The length of the CDR3 is 19 residues. Trimming cost V 5 bases and J 6 bases, with 29 bases left between them. The germline CDR1 and CDR2 sequences are MDHEN and SYDVKM. The CDR3 here is CASSGDRPGLPPLFNEQFF. The CDR3 nucleotides are TGTGCCAGCAGTGGCGACCGCCCGGGACTCCCACCGCTATTCAATGAGCAGTTCTTC.

This chain connects TRBV10-3 to TRBJ2-1; TRBD1 agrees at 7 bases. Trimming took 2 bases from V and 5 from J; bases not matched to a gene: 9. CDR1 ENHRY and CDR2 SYGVKD come from the germline V gene. The CDR3 length is 16 residues. For the CDR3, the DNA is TGTGCCATCAGTGAGGCCCCGGGACAGCCAGACAATGAGCAGTTCTTC. It encodes CAISEAPGQPDNEQFF.

This chain joins TRBV5-4 and TRBJ1-3; no clear D gene. From germline, CDR1 is SGHNT and CDR2 YYREEE (reference sequence). V lost 10 bases and J 4 bases, leaving 9 bases between the germline ends. This CDR3 has 11 amino acids. The DNA of the CDR3 is TGTGCCTGCACCCTGGGAAACACCATATATTTT. Translation gives CACTLGNTIYF.

The rearrangement links TRBV11-1 to TRBJ1-2; D is unclear. The germline V and J ends were trimmed by 11 bases and 0 bases, with 13 bases remaining between them. The germline V gene encodes CDR1 SGHAT and CDR2 FQDESV (reference sequence). The CDR3 length is 13 residues. CDR3 sequence reads: CAVVADTNYGYTF. CDR3 nucleotides: TGTGCCGTTGTGGCAGATACTAACTATGGCTACACCTTC. Complete variable domain (other parts from reference TRBV11-1 and TRBJ1-2): EAEVAQSPRYKITEKSQAVAFWCDPISGHATLYWYRQILGQGPELLVQFQDESVVDDSQLPKDRFSAERLKGVDSTLKIQPAELGDSAMYLCAVVADTNYGYTFGSGTRLTVV.

The genes are TRBV3-1 (or the pseudogene TRBV3-2) and TRBJ1-3; D gene unclear. V lost 4 bases, J lost 3 bases, and 4 bases lay in between. CDR3 length equals 12 residues. CDR1 and CDR2 from the germline V gene are LGHDT and YNNKEL (reference sequence). In nucleotides, the CDR3 is TGTGCCAGCAGCCCCTTTGGAAACACCATATATTTT. Encoded protein: CASSPFGNTIYF.

A single count supports this clone. The chain is built from TRBV7-6 and TRBJ1-5, with D perhaps matching TRBD1 (6 bases). Per germline, CDR1 SGHVS and CDR2 FNYEAQ. Trimming removed 2 bases at V and 4 bases at J, with 6 bases between. This CDR3 has 13 residues. The CDR3 is CASSLQGNQPQHF. CDR3 sequence (DNA): TGTGCCAGCAGCTTACAGGGGAATCAGCCCCAGCATTTT.

The J gene is TRBJ2-7, the V gene TRBV19, with 7 positions matching TRBD1. Per the germline V gene, CDR1 is LNHDA and CDR2 is SQIVND (reference sequence). With V trimmed by 5 bases and J by 5 bases, 18 bases remained unmatched. This CDR3 contains 17 residues. CDR3 DNA: TGTGCCAGTAGTCCGACAGGGTTGCTGGGGACCTGGGACGAGCAGTACTTC. Translation: CASSPTGLLGTWDEQYF. Full variable domain (missing parts from reference TRBV19 and TRBJ2-7): DGGITQSPKYLFRKEGQNVTLSCEQNLNHDAMYWYRQDPGQGLRLIYYSQIVNDFQKGDIAEGYSVSREKKESFPLTVTSAQKNPTAFYLCASSPTGLLGTWDEQYFGPGTRLTVT.

This chain's CDR3 is CASSSSGTSGGASSYNEQFF. CDR3 bases: TGCGCCAGCTCCTCCTCCGGGACTAGCGGGGGGGCCAGCTCCTACAATGAGCAGTTCTTC. This rearrangement joins TRBV4-1 to TRBJ2-1, with 16 nucleotides matching TRBD2. V shed 8 bases, J shed 0 bases, and the junction held 13 bases outside the gene matches. There are 20 residues in the CDR3. Germline loops: CDR1 MGHRA, CDR2 YSYEKL.

The chain is built from TRBV5-6 and TRBJ2-2; D is possibly TRBD2 (5 bases). CDR1 SGHDT and CDR2 YYEEEE come from the germline V gene. The CDR3 has 15 amino acids. V shed 0 bases and J shed 4 bases, with 10 bases lying between them. The CDR3 region is CASSLVLVGTGELFF. The CDR3 DNA follows: TGTGCCAGCAGCTTGGTACTAGTGGGCACCGGGGAGCTGTTTTTT.

The chain links TRBV7-9 to TRBJ1-1; TRBD1 agrees at 7 bases. V gave up 5 bases and J gave up 1 base; unmatched junction bases: 1. CDR3 length equals 13 residues. Germline V gene lookup returns CDR1 SEHNR and CDR2 FQNEAQ (reference sequence). The DNA for the CDR3 is TGTGCCAGCAGCCAGGGGGGGAACACTGAAGCTTTCTTT. Its translation: CASSQGGNTEAFF.

The chain recombines TRBV7-3 with TRBJ2-1; tentative D call: TRBD2 (5 bases). V was cut by 2 bases and J by 9 bases, with 11 bases left in between. Germline CDR1 is SGHTA and CDR2 is FQGTGA. The CDR3 consists of 13 residues. CDR3 nucleotide sequence: TGTGCCAGCAGCTTAGCCCCTAGCAGTGAGCAGTTCTTC. Protein product: CASSLAPSSEQFF. Supplemented by reference TRBV7-3 and TRBJ2-1, the full variable domain reads GAGVSQTPSNKVTEKGKYVELRCDPISGHTALYWYRQSLGQGPEFLIYFQGTGAADDSGLPNDRFFAVRPEGSVSTLKIQRTERGDSAVYLCASSLAPSSEQFFGPGTRLTVL.